Sequencing of this T cell receptor (beta chain) was carried out in a study of CD8 T cells in ankylosing spondylitis. Study outcomes and limitations: Disease-linked clones reportedly showed significant enrichment in matched ankylosing spondylitis synovial fluid.

This clonotype has just a few counts. The antigen remains unidentified. The V gene lost 2 bases and the J gene lost 2 bases, with 18 bases spanning the gap. The CDR3 length is 17 residues. CDR1 ENHRY and CDR2 SYGVKD come from the germline V gene. TCRdb passed the 5' RACE reads through MiXCR, listing each CDR3 protein once. This table has some 270,000 distinct CDR3 sequences, over 15% appearing once. The specimen sequenced was blood, either unsorted or a sorted T cell fraction (not recorded which). The TCR sequence derives from a male donor with ankylosing spondylitis or in good health (not recorded which). V is TRBV10-3 and J is TRBJ1-2, with D tentatively TRBD1 (5 bases). This chain's CDR3 is CAISEVFAGTLNYGYTF. CDR3 nucleotides: TGTGCCATCAGTGAGGTGTTCGCCGGGACCCTGAACTATGGCTACACCTTC.